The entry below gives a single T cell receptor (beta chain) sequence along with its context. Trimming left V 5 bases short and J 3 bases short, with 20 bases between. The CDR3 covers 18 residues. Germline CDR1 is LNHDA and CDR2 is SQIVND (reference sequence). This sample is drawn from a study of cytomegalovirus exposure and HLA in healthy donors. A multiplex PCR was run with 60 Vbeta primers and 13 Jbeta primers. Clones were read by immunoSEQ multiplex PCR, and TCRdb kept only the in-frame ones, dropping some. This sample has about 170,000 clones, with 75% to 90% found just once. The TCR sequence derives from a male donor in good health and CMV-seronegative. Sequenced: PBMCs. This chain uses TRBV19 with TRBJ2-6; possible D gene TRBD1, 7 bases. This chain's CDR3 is CASSVQGGVIFGANVLTF. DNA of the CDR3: TGTGCCAGTAGTGTTCAGGGGGGAGTGATTTTTGGGGCCAACGTCCTGACTTTC.